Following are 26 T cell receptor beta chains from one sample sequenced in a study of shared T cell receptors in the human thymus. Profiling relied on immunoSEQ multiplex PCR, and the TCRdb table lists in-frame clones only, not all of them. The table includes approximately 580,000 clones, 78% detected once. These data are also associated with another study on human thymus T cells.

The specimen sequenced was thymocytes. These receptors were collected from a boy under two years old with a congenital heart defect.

DNA for the CDR3: TGTGCCAGCAGCTTTAGGTCAATCCAGGGGGCGGCTAATGAAAAACTGTTTTTT. Its protein product is CASSFRSIQGAANEKLFF. V is TRBV5-6 and J is TRBJ1-4; 8 nucleotides match TRBD1. V lost 2 bases and J lost 3; bases outside the gene matches: 12. The CDR3 runs to 18 residues. Looked up from germline, CDR1 is SGHDT and CDR2 is YYEEEE.

CDR3 loop: CASSFYSGTRLWEQYF. DNA for the CDR3: TGTGCCAGCAGTTTCTACTCCGGGACTAGGTTATGGGAGCAGTACTTC. The rearrangement joins TRBV27 to TRBJ2-7; 8 nucleotides line up with TRBD2. This CDR3 is 16 amino acids long. Germline V gives CDR1 MNHEY, CDR2 SMNVEV (reference sequence). J gave up 7 bases and V 3 bases, and 14 bases lay outside the gene matches.

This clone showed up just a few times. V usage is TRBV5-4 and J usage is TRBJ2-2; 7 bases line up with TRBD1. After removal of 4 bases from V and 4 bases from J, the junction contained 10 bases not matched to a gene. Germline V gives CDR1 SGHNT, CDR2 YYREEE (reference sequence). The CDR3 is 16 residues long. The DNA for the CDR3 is TGTGCCAGCAGCCTGACTCAAGGACAGGCCACCGGGGAGCTGTTTTTT. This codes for CASSLTQGQATGELFF.

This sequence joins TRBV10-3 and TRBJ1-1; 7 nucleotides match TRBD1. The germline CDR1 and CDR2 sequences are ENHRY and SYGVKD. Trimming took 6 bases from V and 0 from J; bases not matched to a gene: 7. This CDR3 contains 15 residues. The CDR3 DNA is TGTGCCATCAGGGATACGGGACAGCTGAACACTGAAGCTTTCTTT. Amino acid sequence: CAIRDTGQLNTEAFF.

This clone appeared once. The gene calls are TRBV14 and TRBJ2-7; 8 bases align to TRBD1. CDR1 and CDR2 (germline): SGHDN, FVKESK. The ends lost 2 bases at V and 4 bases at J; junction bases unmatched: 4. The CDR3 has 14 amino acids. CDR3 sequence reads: CASSQTGQGYEQYF. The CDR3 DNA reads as TGTGCCAGCAGCCAAACTGGACAGGGTTACGAGCAGTACTTC. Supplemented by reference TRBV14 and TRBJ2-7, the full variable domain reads EAGVTQFPSHSVIEKGQTVTLRCDPISGHDNLYWYRRVMGKEIKFLLHFVKESKQDESGMPNNRFLAERTGGTYSTLKVQPAELEDSGVYFCASSQTGQGYEQYFGPGTRLTVT.

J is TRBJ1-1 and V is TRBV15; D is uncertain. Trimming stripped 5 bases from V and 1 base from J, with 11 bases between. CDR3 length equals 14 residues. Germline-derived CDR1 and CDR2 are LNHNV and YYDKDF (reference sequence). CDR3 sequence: CATSPGGWNTEAFF. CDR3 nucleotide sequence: TGTGCCACCAGCCCCGGCGGGTGGAACACTGAAGCTTTCTTT.

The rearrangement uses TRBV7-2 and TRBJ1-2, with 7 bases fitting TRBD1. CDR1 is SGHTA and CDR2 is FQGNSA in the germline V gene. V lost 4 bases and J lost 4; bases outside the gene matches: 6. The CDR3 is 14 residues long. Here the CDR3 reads CASSYKGQSYGYTF. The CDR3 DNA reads TGTGCCAGCAGCTACAAGGGACAGAGCTATGGCTACACCTTC.

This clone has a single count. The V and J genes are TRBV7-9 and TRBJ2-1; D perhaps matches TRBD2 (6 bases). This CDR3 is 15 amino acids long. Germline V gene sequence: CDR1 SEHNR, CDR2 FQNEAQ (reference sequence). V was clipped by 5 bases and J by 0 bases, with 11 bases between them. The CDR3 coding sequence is TGTGCCAGCAGCCTTAGCGGCCCCTCCTACAATGAGCAGTTCTTC. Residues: CASSLSGPSYNEQFF.

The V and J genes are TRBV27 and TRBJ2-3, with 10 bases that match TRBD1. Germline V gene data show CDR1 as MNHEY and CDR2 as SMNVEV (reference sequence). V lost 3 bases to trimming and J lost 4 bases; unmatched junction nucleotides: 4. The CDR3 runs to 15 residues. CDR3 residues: CASSFRDRGSDTQYF. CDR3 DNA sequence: TGTGCCAGCAGTTTCCGGGACAGGGGATCAGATACGCAGTATTTT.

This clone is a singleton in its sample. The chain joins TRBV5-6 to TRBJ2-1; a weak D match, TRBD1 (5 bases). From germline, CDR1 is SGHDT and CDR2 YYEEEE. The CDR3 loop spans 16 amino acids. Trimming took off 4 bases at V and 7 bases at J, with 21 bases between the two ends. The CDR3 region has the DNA TGTGCCAGCAGCCCCCCGCCCGGCGCACCAGGGAATGAGCAGTTCTTC. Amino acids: CASSPPPGAPGNEQFF.

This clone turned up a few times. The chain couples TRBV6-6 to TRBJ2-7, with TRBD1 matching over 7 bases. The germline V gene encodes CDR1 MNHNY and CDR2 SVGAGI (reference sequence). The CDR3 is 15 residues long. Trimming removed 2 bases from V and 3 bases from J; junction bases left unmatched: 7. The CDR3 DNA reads TGTGCCAGCAGTTACCCCCCGGGACAGAGCTACGAGCAGTACTTC. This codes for CASSYPPGQSYEQYF.

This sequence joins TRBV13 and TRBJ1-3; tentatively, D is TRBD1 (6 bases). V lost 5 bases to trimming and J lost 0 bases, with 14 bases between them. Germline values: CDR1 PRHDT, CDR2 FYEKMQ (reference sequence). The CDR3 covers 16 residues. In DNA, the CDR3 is TGTGCCAGCAGCCAAAGACAGGCTGGCTCTGGAAACACCATATATTTT. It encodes CASSQRQAGSGNTIYF. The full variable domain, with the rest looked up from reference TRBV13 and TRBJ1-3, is AAGVIQSPRHLIKEKRETATLKCYPIPRHDTVYWYQQGPGQDPQFLISFYEKMQSDKGSIPDRFSAQQFSDYHSELNMSSLELGDSALYFCASSQRQAGSGNTIYFGEGSWLTVV.

In DNA, the CDR3 is TGTGCCAGCAGTTTGCTCGCGGGTCAAGGCAATCAGCCCCAGCATTTT. Encoded protein: CASSLLAGQGNQPQHF. The chain is built from TRBV28 and TRBJ1-5, with D uncertain. Germline values: CDR1 MDHEN, CDR2 SYDVKM. There are 16 residues in the CDR3. V lost 3 bases and J lost 2, with 14 bases in between. Looking up the rest from reference TRBV28 and TRBJ1-5 gives the full variable domain: DVKVTQSSRYLVKRTGEKVFLECVQDMDHENMFWYRQDPGLGLRLIYFSYDVKMKEKGDIPEGYSVSREKKERFSLILESASTNQTSMYLCASSLLAGQGNQPQHFGDGTRLSIL.

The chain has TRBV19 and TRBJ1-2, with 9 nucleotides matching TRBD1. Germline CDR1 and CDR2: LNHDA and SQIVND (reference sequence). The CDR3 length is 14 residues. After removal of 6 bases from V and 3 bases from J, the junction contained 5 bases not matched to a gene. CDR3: CASRATGGYYGYTF. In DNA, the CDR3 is TGTGCCAGTAGGGCGACAGGGGGGTACTATGGCTACACCTTC.

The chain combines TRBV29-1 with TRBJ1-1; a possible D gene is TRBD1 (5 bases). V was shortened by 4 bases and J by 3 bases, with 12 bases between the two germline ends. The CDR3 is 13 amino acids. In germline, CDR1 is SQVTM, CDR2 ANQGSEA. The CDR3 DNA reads TGCAGCGTTGTCGGGGGAGGGGACACTGAAGCTTTCTTT. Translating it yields CSVVGGGDTEAFF.

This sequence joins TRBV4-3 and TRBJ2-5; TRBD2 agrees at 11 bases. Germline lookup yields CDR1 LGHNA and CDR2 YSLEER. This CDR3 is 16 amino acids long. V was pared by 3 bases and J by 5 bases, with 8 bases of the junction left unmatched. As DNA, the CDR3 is TGCGCCAGCAGCCATATTAGCGGGAGGGCCTTTGAGACCCAGTACTTC. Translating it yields CASSHISGRAFETQYF.

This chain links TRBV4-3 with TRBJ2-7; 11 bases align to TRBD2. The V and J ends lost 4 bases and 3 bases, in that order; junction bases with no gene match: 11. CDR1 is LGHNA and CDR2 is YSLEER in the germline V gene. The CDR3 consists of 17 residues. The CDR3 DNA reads TGCGCCAGCAGCCCAAACCTAGCGGGAGGTACCATCTACGAGCAGTACTTC. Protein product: CASSPNLAGGTIYEQYF.

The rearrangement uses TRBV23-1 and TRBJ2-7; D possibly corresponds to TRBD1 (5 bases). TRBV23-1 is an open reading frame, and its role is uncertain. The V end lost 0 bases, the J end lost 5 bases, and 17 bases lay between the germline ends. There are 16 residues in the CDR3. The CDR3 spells CASSQSVRGRYHEQYF. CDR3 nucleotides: TGCGCCAGCAGTCAATCAGTAAGGGGCCGATACCACGAGCAGTACTTC.

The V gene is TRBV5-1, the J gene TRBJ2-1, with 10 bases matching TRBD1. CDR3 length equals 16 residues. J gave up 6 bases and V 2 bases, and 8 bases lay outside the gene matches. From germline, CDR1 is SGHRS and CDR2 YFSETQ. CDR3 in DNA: TGCGCCAGCAGCTTATTCGGGACAGGGGACTTCAATGAGCAGTTCTTC. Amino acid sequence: CASSLFGTGDFNEQFF.

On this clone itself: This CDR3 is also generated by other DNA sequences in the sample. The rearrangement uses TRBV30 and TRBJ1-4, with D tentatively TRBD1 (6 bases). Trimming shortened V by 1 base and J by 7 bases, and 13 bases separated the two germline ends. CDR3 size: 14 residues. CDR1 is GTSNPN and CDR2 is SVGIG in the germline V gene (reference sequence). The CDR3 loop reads CAWSGGPGGEKLFF. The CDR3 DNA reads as TGTGCCTGGAGTGGGGGGCCGGGGGGTGAAAAACTGTTTTTT.

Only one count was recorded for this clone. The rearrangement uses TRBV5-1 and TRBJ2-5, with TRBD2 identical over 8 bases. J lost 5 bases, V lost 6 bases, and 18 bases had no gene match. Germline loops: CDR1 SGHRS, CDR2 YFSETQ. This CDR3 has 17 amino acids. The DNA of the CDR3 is TGCGCCAGCACTTACACTCCGACTAGCGCGGGGAAGGAGACCCAGTACTTC. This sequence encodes CASTYTPTSAGKETQYF.

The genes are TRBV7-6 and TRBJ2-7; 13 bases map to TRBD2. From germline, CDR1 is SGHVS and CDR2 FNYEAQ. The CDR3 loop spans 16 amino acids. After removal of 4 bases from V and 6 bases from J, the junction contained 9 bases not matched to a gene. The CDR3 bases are TGTGCCAGCAGCTGGACTAGCGGGGGCTCTTCCGCCGAGCAGTACTTC. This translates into CASSWTSGGSSAEQYF.

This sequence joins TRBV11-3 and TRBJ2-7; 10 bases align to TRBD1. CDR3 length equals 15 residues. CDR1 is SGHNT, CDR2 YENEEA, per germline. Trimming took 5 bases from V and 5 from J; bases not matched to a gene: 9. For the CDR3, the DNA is TGTGCCAGCAGCGTGTCCGGGACAGGGGCCGACGAGCAGTACTTC. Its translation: CASSVSGTGADEQYF.

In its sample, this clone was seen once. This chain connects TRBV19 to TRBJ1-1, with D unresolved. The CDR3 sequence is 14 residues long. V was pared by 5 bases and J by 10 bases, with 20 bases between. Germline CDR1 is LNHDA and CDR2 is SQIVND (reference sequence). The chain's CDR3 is CASSPTGRTEAAFF. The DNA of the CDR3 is TGTGCCAGTAGTCCCACCGGTAGGACTGAAGCAGCTTTCTTT.

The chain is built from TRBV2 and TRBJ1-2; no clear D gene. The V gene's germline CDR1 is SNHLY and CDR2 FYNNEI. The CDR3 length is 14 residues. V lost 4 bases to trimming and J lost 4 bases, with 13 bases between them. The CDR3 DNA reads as TGTGCCAGCAGTGCCTTCGGGAGCGGCTATGGCTACACCTTC. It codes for CASSAFGSGYGYTF. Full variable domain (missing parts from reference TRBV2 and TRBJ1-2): EPEVTQTPSHQVTQMGQEVILRCVPISNHLYFYWYRQILGQKVEFLVSFYNNEISEKSEIFDDQFSVERPDGSNFTLKIRSTKLEDSAMYFCASSAFGSGYGYTFGSGTRLTVV.

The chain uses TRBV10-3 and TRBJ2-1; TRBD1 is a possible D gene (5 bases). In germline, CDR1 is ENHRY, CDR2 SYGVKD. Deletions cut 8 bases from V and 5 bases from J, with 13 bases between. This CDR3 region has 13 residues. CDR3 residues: CAIARQSHNEQFF. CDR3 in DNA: TGTGCCATCGCAAGACAGAGCCACAATGAGCAGTTCTTC.